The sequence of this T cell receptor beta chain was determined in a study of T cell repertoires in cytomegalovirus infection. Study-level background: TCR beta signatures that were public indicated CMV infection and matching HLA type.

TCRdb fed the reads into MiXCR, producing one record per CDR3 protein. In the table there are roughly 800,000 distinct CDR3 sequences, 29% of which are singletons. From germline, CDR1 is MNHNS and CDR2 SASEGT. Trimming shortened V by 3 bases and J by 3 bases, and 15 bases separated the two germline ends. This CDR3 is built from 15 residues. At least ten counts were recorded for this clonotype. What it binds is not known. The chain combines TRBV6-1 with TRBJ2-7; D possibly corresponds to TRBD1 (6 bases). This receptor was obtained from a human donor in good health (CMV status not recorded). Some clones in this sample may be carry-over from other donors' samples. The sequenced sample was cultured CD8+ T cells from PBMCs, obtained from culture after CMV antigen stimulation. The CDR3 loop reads CASSESASGVYEQYF. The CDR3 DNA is TGTGCCAGCAGTGAGTCTGCCTCAGGGGTCTACGAGCAGTACTTC.